This TCR beta chain was found in a study of T cell responses to AZD1222 COVID-19 vaccine. Study background: Pooled together were second doses at about 4 or about 12 weeks.

The V gene's germline CDR1 is MGHRA and CDR2 YSYEKL. This CDR3 comprises 15 residues. V shed 3 bases and J shed 1 base, with 12 bases lying between them. Method: immunoSEQ multiplex PCR; TCRdb's copy keeps in-frame clones and lacks some. The sample includes about 130,000 clones, over 80% of them seen just once. The sample holds a few counts of this clone. The antigen is unknown. Study-level results: Only 5 or 6 individuals given AZD1222 were seropositive at baseline. Variant regions that are unmutated are reportedly the target of nearly half of spike-specific TCRs. Spike-wide coverage was observed for vaccine-associated CD4 TCRs, with dominant responses at 160-218 and 743-854.

This specimen consisted of peripheral blood, obtained on day 0 of AZD1222 vaccination. The receptor's source is an adult in good health. The chain couples TRBV4-1 to TRBJ1-1, with D possibly matching TRBD1 (5 bases). The CDR3 reads CASSHPGGENTEAFF. For the CDR3, the DNA is TGCGCCAGCAGCCACCCCGGAGGGGAGAACACTGAAGCTTTCTTT.